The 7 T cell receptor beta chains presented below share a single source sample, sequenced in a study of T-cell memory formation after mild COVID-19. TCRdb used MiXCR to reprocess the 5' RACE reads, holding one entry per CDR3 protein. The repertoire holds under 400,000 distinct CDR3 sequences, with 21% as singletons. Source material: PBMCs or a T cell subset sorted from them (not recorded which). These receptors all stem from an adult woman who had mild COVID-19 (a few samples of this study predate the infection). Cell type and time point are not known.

CDR3 in amino acids: CASSLDRGGADGYTF. DNA of the CDR3: TGCGCCAGCAGCCTAGACAGGGGAGGAGCGGATGGCTACACCTTC. The V gene is TRBV5-1, the J gene TRBJ1-2; 8 bases line up with TRBD1. Germline V gene data show CDR1 as SGHRS and CDR2 as YFSETQ. CDR3 length: 15 amino acids. The V segment lost 4 bases and the J segment 6 bases; nucleotides outside the gene matches: 11.

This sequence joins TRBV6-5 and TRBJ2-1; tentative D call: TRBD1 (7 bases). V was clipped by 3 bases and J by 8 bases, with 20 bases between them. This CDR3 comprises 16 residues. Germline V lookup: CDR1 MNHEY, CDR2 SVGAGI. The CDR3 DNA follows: TGTGCCAGCAGTTATAGCGTCGGCCAGGGGGGCCATGAGCAGTTCTTC. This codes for CASSYSVGQGGHEQFF.

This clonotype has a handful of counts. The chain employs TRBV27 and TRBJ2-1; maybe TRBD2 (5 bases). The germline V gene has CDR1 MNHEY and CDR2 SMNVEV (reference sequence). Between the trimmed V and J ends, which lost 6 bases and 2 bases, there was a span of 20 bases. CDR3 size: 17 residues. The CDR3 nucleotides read TGTGCCAGCAGCTTACACCACGGGGAGTTAACCTACAATGAGCAGTTCTTC. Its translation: CASSLHHGELTYNEQFF.

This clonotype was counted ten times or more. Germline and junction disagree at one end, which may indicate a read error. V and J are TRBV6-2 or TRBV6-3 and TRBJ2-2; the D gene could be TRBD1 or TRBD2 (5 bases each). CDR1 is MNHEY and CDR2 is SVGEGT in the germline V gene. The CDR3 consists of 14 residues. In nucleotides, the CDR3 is TGCGCCAGCCGGGGCCAGGCGAACACCGGGGAGCTGTTTTTT. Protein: CASRGQANTGELFF.

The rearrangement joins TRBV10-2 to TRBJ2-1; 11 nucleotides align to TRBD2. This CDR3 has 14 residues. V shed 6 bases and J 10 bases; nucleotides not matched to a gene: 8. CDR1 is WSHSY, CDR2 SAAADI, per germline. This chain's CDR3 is CASRASGGLMEQFF. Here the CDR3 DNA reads TGCGCCAGCAGGGCTAGCGGGGGGCTAATGGAGCAGTTCTTC.

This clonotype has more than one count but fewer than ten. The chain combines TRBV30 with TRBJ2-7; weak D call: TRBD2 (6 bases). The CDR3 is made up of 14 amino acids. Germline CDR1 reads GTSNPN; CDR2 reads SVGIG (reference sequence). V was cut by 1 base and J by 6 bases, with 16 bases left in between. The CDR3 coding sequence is TGTGCCTGGAGTGAGTCCCCGGGGGAAGGCGAGCAGTACTTC. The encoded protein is CAWSESPGEGEQYF.

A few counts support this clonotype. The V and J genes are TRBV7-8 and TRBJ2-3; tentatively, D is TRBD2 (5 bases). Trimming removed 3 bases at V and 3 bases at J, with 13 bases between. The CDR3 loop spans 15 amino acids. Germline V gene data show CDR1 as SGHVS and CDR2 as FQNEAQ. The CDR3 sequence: CASSFVARGTDTQYF. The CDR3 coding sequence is TGTGCCAGCAGCTTCGTAGCGAGAGGGACAGATACGCAGTATTTT. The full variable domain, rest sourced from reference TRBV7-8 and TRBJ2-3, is GAGVSQSPRYKVAKRGQDVALRCDPISGHVSLFWYQQALGQGPEFLTYFQNEAQLDKSGLPSDRFFAERPEGSVSTLKIQRTQQEDSAVYLCASSFVARGTDTQYFGPGTRLTVL.